The clone carrying this T cell receptor beta chain was observed a handful of times. Antigen: not known. This sample was taken from a study of regulatory T cells in long-lasting Graves disease. Study-wide background: Over 5 years of antithyroid drugs with positive TSH receptor antibodies was taken to mean persistent Graves' disease.

Germline V lookup: CDR1 MDHEN, CDR2 SYDVKM. Trimming took 5 bases from V and 4 from J; bases not matched to a gene: 6. This CDR3 has 16 residues. Specified time point: persistent/refractory GD, antithyroid drugs over 5 years with positive TRAb. The TCR library was made from RNA that had been extracted from PBMCs in TRIzol. Under American Thyroid Association guidelines, Graves' disease was diagnosed. To make TCR beta libraries, researchers used iRepertoire HTBI primers and Arm-PCR of CDR3 regions. Authors' methods: Analysis of the samples identified 60 to 75 TRBV and 14 TRBJ segments. TCRdb independently ran MiXCR on the multiplex PCR reads; one entry per CDR3 protein. The V and J calls and clone size come from TCRdb's table, not from the authors' own analysis. The repertoire consists of about 420,000 distinct CDR3 sequences, with around 22% occurring once and the leading ten covering over 25%. The study, taken as a whole, reports: Persistent Graves' patients showed a TCR diversity that was lower than that of newly diagnosed ones.

Here the sequenced sample was peripheral blood mononuclear cells (PBMCs), taken when the disease was refractory, from a patient treated with antithyroid drugs. V is TRBV28 and J is TRBJ2-1; TRBD2 matches 12 bases. The clonotype originates from a female donor with Graves disease. The DNA of the CDR3 is TGTGCCAGCAGTCCATCTAGCGGGAGGGCTTACAATGAGCAGTTCTTC. It encodes CASSPSSGRAYNEQFF.